These 27 T cell receptor beta chains originate from one sample sequenced in a study of cytomegalovirus exposure and HLA in healthy donors (dated by TCRdb to 2015 to 2018). To prepare the library, the immunoSEQ multiplex PCR assay was applied. For the multiplex PCR, a mixture combining 60 forward primers for TCR Vbeta segments and 13 reverse primers for TCR Jbeta segments was used. TCRdb provides this immuneACCESS table in a form limited to in-frame rearrangements. Some clones are lacking; in checked studies, under half of them reflect an unresolved V gene, and why the rest are absent is not known. The sample records approximately 110,000 clones, roughly 80% of which are singletons. The ten largest clones add up to over 4% of the sample. The sequencing input was PBMCs. Receptors originate from a female donor in good health and CMV-seropositive.

The chain combines TRBV14 with TRBJ2-3; TRBD2 aligns across 11 bases. Looked up from germline, CDR1 is SGHDN and CDR2 is FVKESK. The CDR3 spans 17 residues. With V trimmed by 3 bases and J by 0 bases, 5 bases remained unmatched. In DNA, the CDR3 is TGTGCCAGCAGCCAGGGACTAGCGGAGACTAGCACAGATACGCAGTATTTT. Amino acids: CASSQGLAETSTDTQYF.

The chain carries TRBV5-1 and TRBJ2-5, with 14 bases aligning to TRBD2. The CDR3 runs to 16 residues. With V trimmed by 2 bases and J by 1 base, 1 base remained unmatched. Germline V gene sequence: CDR1 SGHRS, CDR2 YFSETQ. The CDR3 sequence: CASSFGTSGSQETQYF. Here the CDR3 DNA reads TGCGCCAGCAGCTTTGGGACTAGCGGGAGCCAAGAGACCCAGTACTTC.

The rearrangement uses TRBV6-6 and TRBJ1-4; a weak D match, TRBD1 (6 bases). Trimming removed 5 bases from V and 7 bases from J, with 17 bases in between. Per the germline V gene, CDR1 is MNHNY and CDR2 is SVGAGI (reference sequence). The CDR3 is made up of 15 amino acids. The CDR3 DNA reads as TGTGCCAGCAGTCTTACAGGGACGATTTTTGAAAAACTGTTTTTT. Its translation: CASSLTGTIFEKLFF.

The chain has TRBV6-1 and TRBJ1-2; tentatively, D is TRBD1 (6 bases). V was cut by 2 bases and J by 6 bases, with 10 bases left in between. This CDR3 has 13 amino acids. Germline V gene lookup returns CDR1 MNHNS and CDR2 SASEGT. Here the CDR3 DNA reads TGTGCCAGCAGTGAATCACAGGGTGATGGCTACACCTTC. Translation gives CASSESQGDGYTF.

The sample holds a few counts of this clone. The rearrangement joins TRBV5-1 to TRBJ2-7, with D possibly matching TRBD2 (6 bases). This CDR3 is built from 15 residues. V lost 4 bases and J 4 bases, leaving 18 bases between the germline ends. Germline-derived CDR1 and CDR2 are SGHRS and YFSETQ. The CDR3 reads CASSTPAGTLYEQYF. CDR3 coding DNA: TGCGCCAGCAGCACCCCGGCGGGGACCCTATACGAGCAGTACTTC.

J is TRBJ2-3 and V is TRBV10-3; 10 bases map to TRBD1. CDR1 and CDR2 from the germline V gene are ENHRY and SYGVKD. After removal of 4 bases from V and 1 base from J, the junction contained 8 bases not matched to a gene. CDR3 length equals 17 residues. CDR3 region: CAISGTGGLTGTDTQYF. CDR3 nucleotides: TGTGCCATCAGTGGGACAGGGGGATTGACCGGCACAGATACGCAGTATTTT.

The V and J genes are TRBV9 and TRBJ1-3; TRBD1 matches at 8 bases. The CDR3 has 15 residues. CDR1 and CDR2 from the germline V gene are SGDLS and YYNGEE. V dropped 4 bases and J dropped 2; count of bases not matched to a gene: 5. CDR3 loop: CASSSDRAPGNTIYF. The DNA of the CDR3 is TGTGCCAGCAGCTCGGACAGGGCACCTGGAAACACCATATATTTT.

The sample holds a few counts of this clone. This chain connects TRBV5-1 to TRBJ1-1, with TRBD1 matching 9 bases. Trimming took 0 bases from V and 1 from J; bases not matched to a gene: 4. The germline gives CDR1 SGHRS, CDR2 YFSETQ. This CDR3 has 16 residues. CDR3 residues: CASSLGGQGRNTEAFF. CDR3 coding DNA: TGCGCCAGCAGCTTGGGGGGACAGGGTAGGAACACTGAAGCTTTCTTT.

This clone appeared a few times. The chain links TRBV6-5 to TRBJ1-5, with TRBD1 matching over 8 bases. Losses at the gene ends were 5 bases for V and 9 bases for J; bases not matched to a gene: 6. Germline V gives CDR1 MNHEY, CDR2 SVGAGI. CDR3 length: 13 residues. CDR3 loop: CASSVQGVGPQHF. CDR3 DNA: TGTGCCAGCAGTGTACAGGGGGTAGGGCCCCAGCATTTT.

The rearrangement uses TRBV7-9 and TRBJ2-7; TRBD1 matches at 10 bases. Looked up from germline, CDR1 is SEHNR and CDR2 is FQNEAQ (reference sequence). The trim removed 1 base at V and 5 bases at J, leaving 11 bases unmatched. CDR3 length: 17 residues. The CDR3 region is CASSLVPRDRGDNEQYF. CDR3 in DNA: TGTGCCAGCAGCTTAGTACCCCGGGACAGGGGTGACAACGAGCAGTACTTC.

A single count supports this clone. J is TRBJ2-1 and V is TRBV11-2, with TRBD2 matching 10 bases. The length of the CDR3 is 16 residues. V shed 7 bases and J 6 bases; nucleotides not matched to a gene: 12. The germline V gene encodes CDR1 SGHAT and CDR2 FQNNGV. The CDR3 loop reads CASTHLSGRAGNEQFF. As DNA, the CDR3 is TGTGCCAGCACCCACCTCAGCGGGAGGGCCGGCAATGAGCAGTTCTTC.

The chain combines TRBV28 with TRBJ2-7; the match to TRBD1 covers 7 bases. CDR3 length: 15 residues. Germline CDR1 and CDR2: MDHEN and SYDVKM. Germline trimming cut 5 bases from V and 0 bases from J; bases unmatched to any gene: 7. The CDR3 loop is CASSIGTAGSYEQYF. CDR3 bases: TGTGCCAGCAGTATAGGGACAGCTGGCTCCTACGAGCAGTACTTC.

There are a few counts of this clone. The genes are TRBV10-3 and TRBJ2-4, with 8 bases identical to TRBD2. Germline V lookup: CDR1 ENHRY, CDR2 SYGVKD. V lost 3 bases, J lost 0 bases, and 16 bases stayed unmatched. There are 20 residues in the CDR3. In DNA form, the CDR3 reads TGTGCCATCAGTGAACCCCATGCGGGGGGCCATACTCTAGCCAAAAACATTCAGTACTTC. This sequence encodes CAISEPHAGGHTLAKNIQYF.

The chain employs TRBV11-2 and TRBJ2-2, with TRBD2 identical over 12 bases. The CDR3 has 16 amino acids. Germline-derived CDR1 and CDR2 are SGHAT and FQNNGV. V was pared by 4 bases and J by 7 bases, with 7 bases of the junction left unmatched. CDR3 coding DNA: TGTGCCAGCAGCTCTCGACTAGCGGGGGAGGGCGGGGAGCTGTTTTTT. It yields the protein CASSSRLAGEGGELFF.

This chain uses TRBV5-4 with TRBJ2-3; the D is unclear. The germline V and J ends were trimmed by 5 bases and 1 base, with 14 bases remaining between them. Germline CDR1 reads SGHNT; CDR2 reads YYREEE (reference sequence). The CDR3 runs to 15 residues. The CDR3 sequence is CASRVSSHRTDTQYF. CDR3 sequence (DNA): TGTGCCAGCAGAGTAAGCTCTCACCGCACAGATACGCAGTATTTT.

The rearrangement joins TRBV5-4 to TRBJ2-4, with a weak D call TRBD1 (5 bases). Per germline, CDR1 SGHNT and CDR2 YYREEE (reference sequence). Trimming left V 4 bases short and J 6 bases short, with 20 bases between. This CDR3 has 16 amino acids. The CDR3 protein is CASSPIQAAARNIQYF. Here the CDR3 DNA reads TGTGCCAGCAGCCCGATACAGGCGGCGGCGAGAAACATTCAGTACTTC.

As concerns this clone: Other DNA sequences in this sample translate to the same CDR3. The genes are TRBV27 and TRBJ2-7; D possibly corresponds to TRBD1 (6 bases). There are 18 residues in the CDR3. Per germline, CDR1 MNHEY and CDR2 SMNVEV (reference sequence). Trimming removed 6 bases from V and 3 bases from J, with 27 bases in between. CDR3 bases: TGTGCCAGCAGCCCACTCGGTCGACCGGGGCAGGGGCACTACGAGCAGTACTTC. Protein product: CASSPLGRPGQGHYEQYF.

This clone was recorded once. The chain recombines TRBV15 with TRBJ2-3, with D possibly TRBD1 on 6 matching bases. CDR3 length: 16 residues. Germline lookup yields CDR1 LNHNV and CDR2 YYDKDF (reference sequence). Trimming shortened V by 0 bases and J by 0 bases, and 10 bases separated the two germline ends. The CDR3 loop reads CATSRDLGQSTDTQYF. The CDR3 DNA is TGTGCCACCAGCAGAGATCTAGGACAGAGCACAGATACGCAGTATTTT.

The chain links TRBV6-5 to TRBJ2-7, with D perhaps matching TRBD1 (6 bases). Germline lookup yields CDR1 MNHEY and CDR2 SVGAGI. V dropped 6 bases and J dropped 3 bases, with 15 bases sitting between them. This CDR3 has 14 residues. The CDR3 here is CASRATGHVYEQYF. CDR3 DNA: TGTGCCAGCAGAGCGACGGGACACGTCTACGAGCAGTACTTC.

The gene calls are TRBV29-1 and TRBJ1-2; tentatively, D is TRBD1 (5 bases). Deletions cut 4 bases from V and 6 bases from J, with 9 bases between. In germline, CDR1 is SQVTM, CDR2 ANQGSEA. This CDR3 comprises 11 residues. CDR3 region: CSVAGIDGYTF. CDR3 DNA sequence: TGCAGCGTTGCAGGGATCGATGGCTACACCTTC.

V gene TRBV2 combines with J gene TRBJ2-1; 7 bases fit TRBD1. This CDR3 is built from 15 residues. Germline trimming cut 3 bases from V and 0 bases from J; bases unmatched to any gene: 2. Germline CDR1 SNHLY, CDR2 FYNNEI. CDR3 in amino acids: CASSEGTVSYNEQFF. The CDR3 region has the DNA TGTGCCAGCAGTGAGGGGACAGTCTCCTACAATGAGCAGTTCTTC.

The rearrangement links TRBV4-2 to TRBJ2-2; 14 positions agree with TRBD2. Looked up from germline, CDR1 is LGHNA and CDR2 is YNFKEQ. This CDR3 spans 18 amino acids. The ends lost 5 bases at V and 1 base at J; junction bases unmatched: 6. CDR3 loop: CASSLTSGGALNTGELFF. Here the CDR3 DNA reads TGTGCCAGCAGCTTGACTAGCGGGGGGGCCCTGAACACCGGGGAGCTGTTTTTT.

This clone has only one observation. J is TRBJ2-1 and V is TRBV5-4; 10 bases are shared with TRBD2. CDR1 and CDR2 (germline): SGHNT, YYREEE (reference sequence). The CDR3 runs to 16 residues. V gave up 2 bases and J gave up 4 bases; unmatched junction bases: 6. The CDR3 protein is CASSLPLAGEYNEQFF. The DNA of the CDR3 is TGTGCCAGCAGCTTACCCCTAGCGGGAGAATACAATGAGCAGTTCTTC.

The sample holds a few counts of this clone. This chain connects TRBV7-3 to TRBJ1-1; D gene uncertain. The germline gives CDR1 SGHTA, CDR2 FQGTGA. V was cut by 2 bases and J by 8 bases, with 12 bases left in between. This CDR3 is built from 13 residues. CDR3 bases: TGTGCCAGCAGCTTATATGGGAGGGTGGAAGCTTTCTTT. It yields the protein CASSLYGRVEAFF.

The rearrangement links TRBV7-2 to TRBJ2-7; weak D call: TRBD2 (5 bases). The germline V gene has CDR1 SGHTA and CDR2 FQGNSA. This CDR3 comprises 15 residues. Trimming took 4 bases from V and 5 from J, leaving 18 bases between them. The CDR3 is CASSSTIGRRNEQYF. The CDR3 nucleotides read TGTGCCAGCAGCTCCACCATTGGGAGAAGAAACGAGCAGTACTTC.

This rearrangement joins TRBV7-2 to TRBJ2-5; 13 nucleotides match TRBD2. The CDR3 is made up of 19 amino acids. Germline CDR1 reads SGHTA; CDR2 reads FQGNSA. V dropped 5 bases and J dropped 0; count of bases not matched to a gene: 12. In nucleotides, the CDR3 is TGTGCCAGCAGCCACCTGACTAGCGGGAGGCCATGGTACCAAGAGACCCAGTACTTC. Encoded protein: CASSHLTSGRPWYQETQYF. The full variable domain, with the rest looked up from reference TRBV7-2 and TRBJ2-5, is GAGVSQSPSNKVTEKGKDVELRCDPISGHTALYWYRQSLGQGLEFLIYFQGNSAPDKSGLPSDRFSAERTGGSVSTLTIQRTQQEDSAVYLCASSHLTSGRPWYQETQYFGPGTRLLVL.

The chain combines TRBV5-1 with TRBJ1-1, with 8 bases lining up with TRBD1. Trimming removed 4 bases from V and 5 bases from J; junction bases left unmatched: 10. The germline V gene encodes CDR1 SGHRS and CDR2 YFSETQ. The CDR3 contains 15 residues. CDR3 DNA: TGCGCCAGCAGCGGAGCAGTAAACAGGGGGACTGAAGCTTTCTTT. Protein product: CASSGAVNRGTEAFF.